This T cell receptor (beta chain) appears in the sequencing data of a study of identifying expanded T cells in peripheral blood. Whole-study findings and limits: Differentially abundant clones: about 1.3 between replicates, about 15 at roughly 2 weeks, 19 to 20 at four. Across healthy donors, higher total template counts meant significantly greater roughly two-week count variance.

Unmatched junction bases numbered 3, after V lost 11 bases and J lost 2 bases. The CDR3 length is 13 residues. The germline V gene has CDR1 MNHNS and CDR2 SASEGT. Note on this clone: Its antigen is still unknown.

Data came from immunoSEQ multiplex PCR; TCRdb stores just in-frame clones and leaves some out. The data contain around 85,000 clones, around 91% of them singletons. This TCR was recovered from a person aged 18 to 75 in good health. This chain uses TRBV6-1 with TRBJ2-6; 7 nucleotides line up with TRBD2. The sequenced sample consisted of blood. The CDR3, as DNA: TGTGCCGGGAGGGTTGCTGGGGCCAACGTCCTGACTTTC. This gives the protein CAGRVAGANVLTF.